This is a list of T cell receptor beta chains from one sample in a study of human T cells and chemical hapten exposure. TCRdb analysed the RACE reads with MiXCR anew, one entry per CDR3 protein. Altogether 85,000 to 100,000 distinct CDR3 sequences are present, 25% to 35% being singletons, with the ten largest covering 10%. Specimen: whole blood, collected in connection with sensitization to the hapten diphenylcyclopropenone (DPC). The origin of the receptors is a man between 35 and 55 years old with alopecia areata. Some clones in this sample may be carry-over from other donors' samples. The CDR3 runs from the conserved cysteine through the conserved F or W. D genes are given only for firm matches. Part of the rows lack a size; the others show once, few, many or a class for expanded clones.

TRBJ1-6,TRBD1,few,15,TRBV28,CASTSLGQGVSPLHF,TGTGCCAGCACTTCCTTAGGACAGGGTGTTTCACCCCTCCACTTT
TRBJ2-5,.,few,15,TRBV9,CASSTRDFPQETQYF,TGTGCCAGCAGCACCCGGGACTTTCCCCAAGAGACCCAGTACTTC
TRBJ2-3,.,.,17,TRBV15,CATSRDSPRLGSDTQYF,TGTGCCACCAGCAGAGATAGTCCCCGACTAGGCTCAGATACGCAGTATTTT
TRBJ2-7,.,.,13,TRBV28,CASRVGGRYEQYF,TGTGCCAGCAGAGTGGGGGGACGCTACGAGCAGTACTTC
TRBJ1-1,TRBD1,.,14,TRBV6-5,CASSNDRGHTEAFF,TGTGCCAGCAGTAACGACAGGGGGCATACTGAAGCTTTCTTT
TRBJ2-5,.,few,14,TRBV18,CASSPSRGGETQYF,TGTGCCAGCTCACCATCTAGGGGTGGAGAGACCCAGTACTTC
TRBJ2-3,.,few,14,TRBV5-1,CASSLGSPSDTQYF,TGCGCCAGCAGCTTGGGAAGTCCCTCAGATACGCAGTATTTT
TRBJ1-5,TRBD1,.,15,TRBV6-2/TRBV6-3,CASSMRRGRNQPQHF,TGTGCCAGCAGTATGCGAAGGGGGCGCAATCAGCCCCAGCATTTT
TRBJ2-7,.,.,16,TRBV27,CASSPLVGTPLYEQYF,TGTGCCAGCAGTCCGCTAGTTGGAACGCCTCTCTACGAGCAGTACTTC
TRBJ2-5,.,few,11,TRBV28,CASSLRTALYF,TGTGCCAGCAGTCTAAGGACCGCGTTGTACTTC
TRBJ2-7,.,.,11,TRBV6-5,CASQGGDEQYF,TGTGCCAGCCAGGGGGGGGACGAGCAGTACTTC
TRBJ2-1,.,few,16,TRBV7-9,CASSLGTMSSYNEQFF,TGTGCCAGCAGCTTAGGTACTATGAGCTCCTACAATGAGCAGTTCTTC
TRBJ2-1,.,.,12,TRBV12-3/TRBV12-4,CASWTDVNEQFF,TGTGCCAGCTGGACAGACGTCAATGAGCAGTTCTTC
TRBJ2-3,.,.,16,TRBV2,CASSYHVGSKSDTQYF,TGTGCCAGCAGCTACCACGTGGGTAGCAAATCAGATACGCAGTATTTT
TRBJ2-5,.,many,12,TRBV29-1,CSVERGGETQYF,TGCAGCGTTGAGCGTGGGGGAGAGACCCAGTACTTC
TRBJ1-5,.,.,15,TRBV15,CATQEIFNSNQPQHF,TGTGCTACTCAGGAGATTTTTAATAGCAATCAGCCCCAGCATTTT
TRBJ1-2,.,.,13,TRBV29-1,CSVTGGDSTGDTF,TGCAGCGTTACAGGAGGGGACTCCACTGGCGACACCTTC
TRBJ1-2,.,.,16,TRBV6-5,CASSYTQYRALYGYTF,TGTGCCAGCAGTTACACCCAGTACAGGGCCCTCTATGGCTACACCTTC
TRBJ2-3,.,.,16,TRBV4-3,CASSLGSYGGTDTQYF,TGCGCCAGCAGCCTCGGGTCGTACGGGGGTACAGATACGCAGTATTTT
TRBJ2-1,.,.,12,TRBV29-1,CSATGTVPEQFF,TGCAGCGCGACCGGGACCGTCCCTGAGCAGTTCTTC
TRBJ2-1,TRBD2,.,14,TRBV7-2,CASSLAGGVDEQFF,TGTGCCAGCAGCCTAGCGGGAGGGGTGGATGAGCAGTTCTTC
TRBJ2-7,.,.,13,TRBV19,CASSITRGGEQYF,TGTGCCAGTAGTATCACCAGGGGAGGCGAGCAGTACTTC
TRBJ2-3,TRBD2,few,14,TRBV12-3/TRBV12-4,CASSFGGSPDTQYF,TGTGCCAGCAGTTTCGGCGGGAGCCCAGATACGCAGTATTTT
TRBJ2-7,TRBD2,.,17,TRBV20-1,CSARDRPTFGREGEQYF,TGCAGTGCTAGAGATCGTCCCACCTTCGGACGGGAGGGCGAGCAGTACTTC
TRBJ2-1,TRBD2,.,14,TRBV10-3,CAIRGTNPNNEQFF,TGTGCCATCCGGGGGACTAATCCCAACAATGAGCAGTTCTTC
TRBJ2-3,.,.,14,TRBV7-2,CASSLGRNTDTQYF,TGTGCCAGCAGCTTAGGGCGAAACACAGATACGCAGTATTTT
TRBJ2-3,TRBD2,.,16,TRBV5-5,CASSSSLAGAADTQYF,TGTGCCAGCAGCTCGAGCCTAGCGGGAGCAGCAGATACGCAGTATTTT